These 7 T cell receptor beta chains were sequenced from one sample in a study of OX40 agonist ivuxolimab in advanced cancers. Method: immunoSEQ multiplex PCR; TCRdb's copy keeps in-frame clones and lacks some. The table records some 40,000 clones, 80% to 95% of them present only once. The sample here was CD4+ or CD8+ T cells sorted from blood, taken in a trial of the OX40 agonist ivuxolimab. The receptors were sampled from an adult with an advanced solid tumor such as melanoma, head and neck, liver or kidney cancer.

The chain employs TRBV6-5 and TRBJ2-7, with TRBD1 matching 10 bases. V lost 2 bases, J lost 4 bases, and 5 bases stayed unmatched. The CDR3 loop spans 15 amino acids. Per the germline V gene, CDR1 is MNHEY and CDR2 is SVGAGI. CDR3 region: CASSYAPGQGYEQYF. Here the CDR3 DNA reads TGTGCCAGCAGTTACGCGCCGGGACAGGGGTACGAGCAGTACTTC.

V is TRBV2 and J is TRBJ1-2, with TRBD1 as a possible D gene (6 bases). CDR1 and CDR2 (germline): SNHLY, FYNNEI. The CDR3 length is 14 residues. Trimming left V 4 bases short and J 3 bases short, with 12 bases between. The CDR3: CASSARGHYYGYTF. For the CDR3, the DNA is TGTGCCAGCAGTGCCCGGGGGCACTACTATGGCTACACCTTC. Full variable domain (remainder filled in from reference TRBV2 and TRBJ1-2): EPEVTQTPSHQVTQMGQEVILRCVPISNHLYFYWYRQILGQKVEFLVSFYNNEISEKSEIFDDQFSVERPDGSNFTLKIRSTKLEDSAMYFCASSARGHYYGYTFGSGTRLTVV.

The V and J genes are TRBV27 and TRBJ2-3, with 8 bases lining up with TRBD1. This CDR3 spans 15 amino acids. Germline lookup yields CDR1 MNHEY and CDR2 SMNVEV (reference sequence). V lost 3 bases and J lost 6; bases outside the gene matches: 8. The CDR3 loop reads CASSFGQGYVDTQYF. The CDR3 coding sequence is TGTGCCAGCAGTTTTGGACAGGGCTATGTGGATACGCAGTATTTT.

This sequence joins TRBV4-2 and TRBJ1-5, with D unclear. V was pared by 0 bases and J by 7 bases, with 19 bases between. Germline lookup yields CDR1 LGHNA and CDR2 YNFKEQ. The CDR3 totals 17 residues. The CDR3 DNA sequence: TGTGCCAGCAGCCAAGATCCTCCGGTAGGGTTGGGCCAGCCCCAGCATTTT. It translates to CASSQDPPVGLGQPQHF.

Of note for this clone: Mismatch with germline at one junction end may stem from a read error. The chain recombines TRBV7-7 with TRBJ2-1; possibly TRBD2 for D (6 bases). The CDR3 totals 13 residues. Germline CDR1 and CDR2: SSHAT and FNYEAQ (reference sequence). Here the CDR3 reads CASSPAGSDEQFF. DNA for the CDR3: TGTGCTAGCAGCCCCGCGGGGAGCGATGAGCAGTTCTTC.

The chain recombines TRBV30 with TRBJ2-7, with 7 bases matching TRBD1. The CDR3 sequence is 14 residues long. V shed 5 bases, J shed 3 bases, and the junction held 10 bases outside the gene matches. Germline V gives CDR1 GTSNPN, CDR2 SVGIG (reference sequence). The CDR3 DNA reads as TGTGCCTGGGGCACAGGGGCAGGTGACTACGAGCAGTACTTC. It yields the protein CAWGTGAGDYEQYF.

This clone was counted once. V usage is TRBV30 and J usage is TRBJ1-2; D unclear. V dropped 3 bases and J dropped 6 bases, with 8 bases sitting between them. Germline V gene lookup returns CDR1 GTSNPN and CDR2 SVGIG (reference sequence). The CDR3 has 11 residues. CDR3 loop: CAWRATDGYTF. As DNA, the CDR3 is TGTGCCTGGAGGGCCACGGATGGCTACACCTTC.